Presented here are 8 T cell receptor beta chains from one specimen sequenced in a study of cytomegalovirus exposure and HLA in healthy donors. PCR was performed using 60 Vbeta and 13 Jbeta primers. TCRdb keeps only in-frame clones here, not all; method: immunoSEQ multiplex PCR. The sample records approximately 300,000 clones, 80% to 90% being singletons. The sequencing input was PBMCs. The origin of the receptors is a woman aged 35 to 49 in good health and CMV-seropositive.

The chain combines TRBV5-1 with TRBJ1-4, with 7 bases matching TRBD1. Germline trimming cut 4 bases from V and 7 bases from J; bases unmatched to any gene: 13. Germline V lookup: CDR1 SGHRS, CDR2 YFSETQ. CDR3 length: 16 amino acids. The CDR3 region is CASSPGSRGAGEKLFF. The CDR3 DNA follows: TGCGCCAGCAGCCCGGGTTCCAGGGGGGCCGGTGAAAAACTGTTTTTT.

A single count supports this clone. This rearrangement joins TRBV5-6 to TRBJ1-1; TRBD1 aligns across 8 bases. The CDR3 is 15 residues long. Trimming took 1 base from V and 1 from J; bases not matched to a gene: 3. CDR1 SGHDT and CDR2 YYEEEE come from the germline V gene. CDR3 coding DNA: TGTGCCAGCAGCTTGTTGGGGACAGGGAACACTGAAGCTTTCTTT. This encodes CASSLLGTGNTEAFF.

The V gene is TRBV21-1, the J gene TRBJ2-3; the table's D call of TRBD2 was not tested on the DNA. TRBV21-1 counts as a pseudogene. This CDR3 region has 14 residues. This CDR3 reads CASSGRVGPDTQYF. The CDR3 DNA sequence: TGTGCCAGCAGCGGGCGGGTAGGTCCAGATACGCAGTATTTT.

The rearrangement links TRBV21-1 to TRBJ2-1; TRBD1 is the table's D call, not checked against the DNA. TRBV21-1 is an annotated pseudogene. This CDR3 spans 13 amino acids. The CDR3 DNA is TGTGCCAGCAGCAAAGAAGGACAGGGCGATCAGTTCTTC. Translation: CASSKEGQGDQFF.

V and J are TRBV28 and TRBJ2-1; TRBD1 aligns across 8 bases. This CDR3 has 14 residues. Germline CDR1 and CDR2: MDHEN and SYDVKM. The ends lost 3 bases at V and 7 bases at J; junction bases unmatched: 5. In DNA form, the CDR3 reads TGTGCCAGCAGTTTGCAGGGGGCAAAGAATGAGCAGTTCTTC. Its translation: CASSLQGAKNEQFF. Combining the CDR3 with reference TRBV28 and TRBJ2-1 gives the whole variable domain DVKVTQSSRYLVKRTGEKVFLECVQDMDHENMFWYRQDPGLGLRLIYFSYDVKMKEKGDIPEGYSVSREKKERFSLILESASTNQTSMYLCASSLQGAKNEQFFGPGTRLTVL.

This clone was observed a few times. V gene TRBV6-1 combines with J gene TRBJ2-5; 7 bases fit TRBD2. Germline V CDR1 and CDR2: MNHNS, SASEGT. Trimming at V came to 6 bases and at J to 3 bases, leaving 7 bases not matched to a gene. The CDR3 totals 14 residues. CDR3 bases: TGTGCCAGCAGGCCGCGACTAGCCGAAGAGACCCAGTACTTC. This gives the protein CASRPRLAEETQYF.

This chain connects TRBV5-1 to TRBJ1-1, with TRBD1 matching 8 bases. Germline values: CDR1 SGHRS, CDR2 YFSETQ. Losses at the gene ends were 3 bases for V and 1 base for J; bases not matched to a gene: 5. The CDR3 extends over 15 amino acids. The CDR3 DNA is TGCGCCAGCAGCTCGGGCGGGACAGGGAACACTGAAGCTTTCTTT. As protein: CASSSGGTGNTEAFF.

The chain recombines TRBV19 with TRBJ2-3, with D perhaps matching TRBD1 (6 bases). The CDR3 runs to 15 residues. Per germline, CDR1 LNHDA and CDR2 SQIVND (reference sequence). Trimming took off 10 bases at V and 3 bases at J, with 20 bases between the two ends. The DNA of the CDR3 is TGTGCCACCACTAACGGGCTAGGGACAACAGATACGCAGTATTTT. Residues: CATTNGLGTTDTQYF.